Below, 20 T cell receptor beta chains from the same sample are listed, as sequenced in a study of cytomegalovirus exposure and HLA in healthy donors. Researchers ran the PCR with 60 Vbeta and 13 Jbeta primers. The protocol was immunoSEQ multiplex PCR, while the TCRdb copy is restricted to in-frame clones and leaves out a portion. The sample has 84,000 or so clones; 79% are singletons. The sequenced material came from PBMCs. The receptors here all came from a man younger than 45 in good health and CMV-seronegative.

V usage is TRBV6-1 and J usage is TRBJ1-2; TRBD1 agrees at 10 bases. The CDR3 consists of 13 residues. Germline assignment: CDR1 MNHNS and CDR2 SASEGT. With 6 bases clipped from V and 3 bases from J, the junction kept 1 base outside the gene matches. The CDR3 is CASRGQGYYGYTF. In DNA form, the CDR3 reads TGTGCCAGCAGGGGACAGGGGTACTATGGCTACACCTTC.

V usage is TRBV14 and J usage is TRBJ2-7; 11 nucleotides line up with TRBD2. The CDR3 is made up of 17 amino acids. With V trimmed by 2 bases and J by 5 bases, 11 bases remained unmatched. Per the germline V gene, CDR1 is SGHDN and CDR2 is FVKESK. In nucleotides, the CDR3 is TGTGCCAGCAGCCAAACAGCAAATCTAGCGGGGGGCCACGAGCAGTACTTC. Translation: CASSQTANLAGGHEQYF.

This clone was found once. The chain links TRBV10-2 to TRBJ1-6; D unresolved. The CDR3 totals 19 residues. The V gene's germline CDR1 is WSHSY and CDR2 SAAADI. The V gene lost 4 bases and the J gene lost 5 bases, with 24 bases spanning the gap. The CDR3 bases are TGCGCCAGCAGTGCAAGAGAGGGAACTACTAAAACCAATAATTCACCCCTCCACTTT. Translated: CASSAREGTTKTNNSPLHF.

The chain couples TRBV18 to TRBJ1-2; D unclear. CDR3 length: 13 amino acids. CDR1 and CDR2 (germline): KGHSH, LQKENI. V dropped 2 bases and J dropped 6 bases, with 10 bases sitting between them. CDR3: CASSPRVGDGYTF. CDR3 in DNA: TGTGCCAGCTCACCAAGGGTCGGGGATGGCTACACCTTC.

The CDR3 DNA sequence: TGTGCTAGTGGTTTGGGGAGACTAGCTGACGAGCAGTACTTC. It codes for CASGLGRLADEQYF. The chain recombines TRBV12-5 with TRBJ2-7; TRBD2 agrees at 7 bases. The CDR3 has 14 amino acids. The V gene's germline CDR1 is LGHNT and CDR2 FRNRAP. The junction had 5 bases not matched to a gene; V was cut back by 1 base and J by 5 bases.

The J gene is TRBJ1-2, the V gene TRBV27; 10 bases are a match to TRBD1. Trimming removed 1 base from V and 6 bases from J; junction bases left unmatched: 2. CDR3 size: 14 residues. The germline V gene encodes CDR1 MNHEY and CDR2 SMNVEV (reference sequence). CDR3 in DNA: TGTGCCAGCAGTTTATACGGGACAGGGGATGGCTACACCTTC. It translates to CASSLYGTGDGYTF.

The J gene is TRBJ1-1, the V gene TRBV27; no definite D call. Germline assignment: CDR1 MNHEY and CDR2 SMNVEV (reference sequence). This CDR3 has 16 residues. V was cut by 2 bases and J by 4 bases, with 17 bases left in between. The chain's CDR3 is CASSLITPIRGTEAFF. Written as DNA, the CDR3 is TGTGCCAGCAGTTTAATTACACCGATTCGGGGCACTGAAGCTTTCTTT.

The gene calls are TRBV10-3 and TRBJ1-5; possibly TRBD1 for D (6 bases). The V and J ends lost 3 bases and 3 bases respectively, with 12 bases between them. CDR3 length: 15 amino acids. In germline, CDR1 is ENHRY, CDR2 SYGVKD. CDR3 amino acids: CAISESAGDNQPQHF. DNA of the CDR3: TGTGCCATCAGTGAATCGGCAGGGGACAATCAGCCCCAGCATTTT.

The rearrangement uses TRBV7-9 and TRBJ1-1; D call uncertain. V was pared by 2 bases and J by 8 bases, with 9 bases between. The CDR3 spans 12 residues. The germline V gene encodes CDR1 SEHNR and CDR2 FQNEAQ (reference sequence). The CDR3, as DNA: TGTGCCAGCAGCTTAAGGCAGGTAGAAGCTTTCTTT. It is translated as CASSLRQVEAFF.

This clone occurred a few times. This chain joins TRBV29-1 and TRBJ2-5; perhaps TRBD2 as D (6 bases). Germline V gene lookup returns CDR1 SQVTM and CDR2 ANQGSEA. Trimming pared 4 bases from V and 5 bases from J, leaving 26 bases between. The CDR3 extends over 17 amino acids. CDR3 nucleotide sequence: TGCAGCGTTGTCGGAATCCCCGGGGGTTCGTCTATGGAGACCCAGTACTTC. The encoded protein is CSVVGIPGGSSMETQYF.

V gene TRBV5-6 combines with J gene TRBJ1-6, with D perhaps matching TRBD1 (6 bases). Germline CDR1 is SGHDT and CDR2 is YYEEEE. The length of the CDR3 is 16 residues. Trimming removed 7 bases from V and 4 bases from J, with 18 bases in between. The CDR3 spells CASEPGQGSYNSPLHF. In nucleotides, the CDR3 is TGTGCCAGCGAGCCTGGCCAGGGGTCTTATAATTCACCCCTCCACTTT.

The gene calls are TRBV30 and TRBJ1-3; 7 nucleotides match TRBD1. Trimming took 8 bases from V and 0 from J; bases not matched to a gene: 7. This CDR3 has 14 residues. Germline values: CDR1 GTSNPN, CDR2 SVGIG (reference sequence). This chain's CDR3 is CAGDSSSSGNTIYF. CDR3 coding DNA: TGTGCCGGGGACAGCTCAAGCTCTGGAAACACCATATATTTT. The full variable domain, its missing parts supplied by reference TRBV30 and TRBJ1-3, is SQTIHQWPATLVQPVGSPLSLECTVEGTSNPNLYWYRQAAGRGLQLLFYSVGIGQISSEVPQNLSASRPQDRQFILSSKKLLLSDSGFYLCAGDSSSSGNTIYFGEGSWLTVV.

This clone was detected once. The genes are TRBV29-1 and TRBJ2-3; a possible D gene is TRBD1 (5 bases). CDR3 length equals 11 residues. Germline CDR1 SQVTM, CDR2 ANQGSEA. V gave up 7 bases and J gave up 2 bases, with 7 bases separating them. The CDR3 here is CSAGATDTQYF. The CDR3 DNA sequence: TGCAGCGCTGGGGCCACAGATACGCAGTATTTT.

The chain joins TRBV19 to TRBJ2-2; the match to TRBD2 covers 12 bases. The CDR3 length is 18 residues. Germline V CDR1 and CDR2: LNHDA, SQIVND (reference sequence). Unmatched junction bases numbered 7, after V lost 1 base and J lost 4 bases. The CDR3 here is CASSIAASGGAGTGELFF. The CDR3 region has the DNA TGTGCCAGTAGTATAGCAGCTAGCGGGGGGGCCGGCACCGGGGAGCTGTTTTTT.

This chain uses TRBV2 with TRBJ1-1, with D perhaps TRBD1 (6 bases). Germline V gives CDR1 SNHLY, CDR2 FYNNEI. The V end was cut by 0 bases, the J end by 6 bases, with 14 bases between. The CDR3 totals 15 residues. The CDR3 nucleotides are TGTGCCAGCAGTGAAGCGGCAGGGGTACTGGCTGAAGCTTTCTTT. This gives the protein CASSEAAGVLAEAFF.

The chain couples TRBV5-3 to TRBJ2-7; D remains ambiguous. Being an ORF, TRBV5-3 has a function that is uncertain. The CDR3 is made up of 14 amino acids. V lost 1 base and J lost 1, with 9 bases in between. CDR3 bases: TGTGCCAGAAGCTTGACCGCGCGGTCCTACGAGCAGTACTTC. Translation gives CARSLTARSYEQYF.

The chain couples TRBV20-1 to TRBJ1-4; a weak D match, TRBD1 (5 bases). Trimming removed 7 bases at V and 5 bases at J, with 8 bases between. Germline V gives CDR1 DFQATT, CDR2 SNEGSKA (reference sequence). This CDR3 spans 11 amino acids. Written as DNA, the CDR3 is TGCAGTGGGACAAGGAATGAAAAACTGTTTTTT. Translation: CSGTRNEKLFF.

This chain connects TRBV2 to TRBJ2-7, with TRBD1 matching 8 bases. Germline-derived CDR1 and CDR2 are SNHLY and FYNNEI. CDR3 length: 13 residues. V dropped 5 bases and J dropped 7; count of bases not matched to a gene: 7. The CDR3, as DNA: TGTGCCAGCAGTTCCCAGGGGGCGTTGGAGCAGTACTTC. Amino acids: CASSSQGALEQYF.

The chain recombines TRBV4-2 with TRBJ2-5; weak D call: TRBD2 (7 bases). Deletions cut 0 bases from V and 4 bases from J, with 12 bases between. Per germline, CDR1 LGHNA and CDR2 YNFKEQ. This CDR3 comprises 15 residues. The CDR3 region has the DNA TGTGCCAGCAGCCAAGAGGGGGGGGCTTCAGAGACCCAGTACTTC. Its protein is CASSQEGGASETQYF.

The rearrangement joins TRBV5-6 to TRBJ1-5; D is ambiguous. Germline V gene lookup returns CDR1 SGHDT and CDR2 YYEEEE. Trimming took 4 bases from V and 4 from J, leaving 9 bases between them. The CDR3 spans 13 residues. The CDR3, as DNA: TGTGCCAGCAGCCCCGGAGGTAATCAGCCCCAGCATTTT. Translated, it gives CASSPGGNQPQHF. The whole variable domain, remainder taken from reference TRBV5-6 and TRBJ1-5, is DAGVTQSPTHLIKTRGQQVTLRCSPKSGHDTVSWYQQALGQGPQFIFQYYEEEERQRGNFPDRFSGHQFPNYSSELNVNALLLGDSALYLCASSPGGNQPQHFGDGTRLSIL.